This TCR beta chain was sequenced for a study of blood T cell repertoires in COVID-19. Whole-study context: The samples span acute and convalescent COVID-19 from the United States, Italy and Spain. In each case, the material was cDNA or gDNA derived from T cells, B-cell-depleted T cells, or PBMCs.

Per the authors' pipeline: Using reference gene primer amplification, nucleated cell counts were estimated. The repertoire was sequenced with immunoSEQ multiplex PCR; TCRdb's copy has only in-frame clones and lacks some. V, J and clone size are those of that table, while D and trimming were read from the DNA. The sample has roughly 180,000 clones, roughly three quarters seen once. J was trimmed by 4 bases and V by 4 bases; bases with no gene match: 6. This CDR3 has 14 residues. CDR1 and CDR2 from the germline V gene are SGHRS and YFSETQ. Sequencing used peripheral blood. The chain combines TRBV5-1 with TRBJ2-3, with 7 bases identical to TRBD2. The receptor was derived from a man in his 60s with active or convalescent COVID-19. The CDR3 DNA follows: TGCGCCAGCAGCCCCTATGGGGGGGCAGATACGCAGTATTTT. Protein sequence: CASSPYGGADTQYF.